The source of this T cell receptor (beta chain) is a study of CD8+CD57+ T cells in acquired aplastic anemia. With regard to this clonotype: Its specificity is unknown.

CDR1 and CDR2 (germline): LNHDA, SQIVND (reference sequence). Between the trimmed V and J ends, which lost 5 bases and 5 bases, there was a span of 9 bases. The CDR3 sequence is 13 residues long. Overall study findings and caveats: Controls did not differ significantly from patients in CD8+ Simpson's diversity.

The sequenced patients had an expansion of CD8+CD57+ cells seen by flow cytometry. As a group, the patients uniformly had severe acquired aplastic anemia. The study sampled blood from patients who had received no therapy. The TCR beta profiling, which covered VDJ combination and CDR3 sequence, was carried out using genomic DNA as the template. MiXCR was run by TCRdb on the reads, yielding one entry per CDR3 protein. The sample lists under 200,000 distinct CDR3 sequences; around half were seen once. What was sequenced was sorted CD4+, CD8+, or CD8+CD57+ T cells (not recorded which) from PBMCs. The chain combines TRBV19 with TRBJ2-2, with no clear D. The sequence came from a human donor with aplastic anemia. The chain's CDR3 is CASSESYTGELFF. DNA of the CDR3: TGTGCCAGTAGTGAATCTTATACCGGGGAGCTGTTTTTT.